The 32 T cell receptor beta chains below all came from one sample that was sequenced in a study of blood T cells in healthy people across ages. Next came a second PCR, run for about 7 to 12 cycles, which used a sample-barcoded 5' primer along with a J-beta primer mix. TCRdb redid the calling of the 5' RACE reads with MiXCR, one entry per CDR3 protein. The sample contains around 800,000 distinct CDR3 sequences, about 42% of which appear only once. The sequenced sample consisted of blood. The receptors were sampled from a man between 60 and 70 years old in good health.

The CDR3 nucleotides are TGCGCCAGCAGCTATAGGGGAGGCTATGAGCAGTTCTTC. This translates into CASSYRGGYEQFF. The rearrangement joins TRBV5-1 to TRBJ2-1; tentative D call: TRBD2 (6 bases). Trimming removed 3 bases from V and 8 bases from J, with 12 bases in between. The germline V gene encodes CDR1 SGHRS and CDR2 YFSETQ. The CDR3 is 13 amino acids.

This chain uses TRBV6-4 with TRBJ2-6, with D perhaps TRBD1 (5 bases). CDR1 is MRHNA and CDR2 is SNTAGT in the germline V gene. The V end lost 4 bases, the J end lost 0 bases, and 19 bases lay between the germline ends. The CDR3 spans 19 residues. This CDR3 reads CASSVSPVMGHSGANVLTF. The CDR3 DNA reads as TGTGCCAGCAGTGTGAGTCCTGTCATGGGGCACTCTGGGGCCAACGTCCTGACTTTC.

This clonotype was observed many times. The gene calls are TRBV4-1 and TRBJ2-7; no clear D gene. V lost 1 base and J lost 1, with 14 bases in between. Germline CDR1 reads MGHRA; CDR2 reads YSYEKL. This CDR3 region has 16 residues. The CDR3, as DNA: TGCGCCAGCAGCCAAGCCCCGTTTGGCGAGTCCTACGAGCAGTACTTC. Translating it yields CASSQAPFGESYEQYF.

For this clonotype: At one end, the junction sequence differs from germline, possibly due to a read error. CDR3 bases: TGTGCCAGCAGTTACTCAGGGGCCCAGCCCCAACATTTT. As protein: CASSYSGAQPQHF. V and J are TRBV6-6 and TRBJ1-5; TRBD1 is a possible D gene (5 bases). CDR1 is MNHNY, CDR2 SVGAGI, per germline (reference sequence). This CDR3 contains 13 residues.

J is TRBJ2-1 and V is TRBV6-2 or TRBV6-3; 7 bases align to TRBD1. V was pared by 6 bases and J by 5 bases, with 10 bases of the junction left unmatched. From germline, CDR1 is MNHEY and CDR2 SVGEGT. The CDR3 totals 15 residues. The CDR3 protein is CASSRLGTEDNEQFF. For the CDR3, the DNA is TGTGCCAGCAGCCGACTTGGGACAGAAGACAATGAGCAGTTCTTC.

This clonotype was found once. The rearrangement links TRBV20-1 to TRBJ2-4, with 10 bases lining up with TRBD2. The J call could be wrong; TRBJ2-7 is a better fit for the DNA end. This CDR3 has 15 residues. Germline lookup yields CDR1 DFQATT and CDR2 SNEGSKA (reference sequence). The CDR3 spells CSAASSGGSSYEQYF. The CDR3 DNA is TGCAGTGCCGCATCTAGCGGGGGTTCCTCCTACGAGCAGTACTTC.

Comments on this clonotype: A much larger clonotype is one base distant, so this may be a read error. This chain links TRBV4-1 with TRBJ2-5, with D tentatively TRBD2 (5 bases). The CDR3 runs 15 residues. Germline V CDR1 and CDR2: MGHRA, YSYEKL. The CDR3 loop reads CVSSRKEGLQETQYF. DNA for the CDR3: TGCGTCAGCAGCCGCAAGGAAGGACTGCAAGAGACCCAGTACTTC.

The genes are TRBV10-3 and TRBJ2-7, with TRBD2 matching over 10 bases. There are 16 residues in the CDR3. The germline gives CDR1 ENHRY, CDR2 SYGVKD. Trimming took 0 bases from V and 3 from J; bases not matched to a gene: 5. CDR3 DNA sequence: TGTGCCATCAGTGAGTCCCTAGCGGGGGCTCACTACGAGCAGTACTTC. This sequence encodes CAISESLAGAHYEQYF.

The CDR3 DNA is TGTGCCATCAGTGCCCTTTTGGGTGAGCAGTACTTC. This translates into CAISALLGEQYF. The chain uses TRBV10-3 and TRBJ2-5, with D unresolved. This CDR3 spans 12 amino acids. CDR1 is ENHRY, CDR2 SYGVKD, per germline. Trimming shortened V by 4 bases and J by 11 bases, and 14 bases separated the two germline ends.

This clonotype was detected a few times. The V call is TRBV6-6, the J call TRBJ1-1; 7 positions agree with TRBD1. Losses at the gene ends were 9 bases for V and 1 base for J; bases not matched to a gene: 5. Germline V gives CDR1 MNHNY, CDR2 SVGAGI (reference sequence). The CDR3 loop spans 13 amino acids. CDR3 amino acids: CASRDRRNTEAFF. The CDR3 DNA reads TGTGCCAGTAGGGACAGACGGAACACTGAAGCTTTCTTT.

V is TRBV27 and J is TRBJ1-2, with a possible D match to TRBD1 (6 bases). Germline CDR1 reads MNHEY; CDR2 reads SMNVEV (reference sequence). V lost 2 bases and J 4 bases, leaving 17 bases between the germline ends. The CDR3 is 16 residues long. The CDR3 DNA reads TGTGCCAGCAGTTTAAAATTTGTCGGACAGTCCTATGGCTACACCTTC. Residues: CASSLKFVGQSYGYTF.

This clonotype was recorded many times. The rearrangement joins TRBV28 to TRBJ2-7, with TRBD1 matching 10 bases. CDR3 length: 17 amino acids. Germline V CDR1 and CDR2: MDHEN, SYDVKM. Trimming cost V 5 bases and J 2 bases; bases outside gene matches: 12. CDR3 nucleotide sequence: TGTGCCAGCAGTCATGAGGGGGGGACAGGGGCCCCCTACGAGCAGTACTTC. It yields the protein CASSHEGGTGAPYEQYF.

The chain is built from TRBV7-2 and TRBJ2-7, with TRBD1 matching over 7 bases. Looked up from germline, CDR1 is SGHTA and CDR2 is FQGNSA. Trimming cost V 2 bases and J 3 bases; bases outside gene matches: 7. This CDR3 spans 15 amino acids. CDR3 sequence (DNA): TGTGCCAGCAGCTTATCCGGGACAGCCCGCTACGAGCAGTACTTC. It yields the protein CASSLSGTARYEQYF.

The J gene is TRBJ1-1, the V gene TRBV20-1; D is unresolved. Trimming left V 6 bases short and J 10 bases short, with 12 bases between. The CDR3 extends over 10 amino acids. The germline V gene has CDR1 DFQATT and CDR2 SNEGSKA (reference sequence). This CDR3 reads CSAKGVGAFF. The CDR3 DNA reads TGCAGTGCGAAGGGAGTTGGAGCTTTCTTT.

This clonotype has just a few counts. The chain is built from TRBV28 and TRBJ1-1; tentatively, D is TRBD1 (5 bases). V gave up 6 bases and J gave up 4 bases, with 15 bases separating them. The CDR3 has 14 amino acids. The germline V gene has CDR1 MDHEN and CDR2 SYDVKM. CDR3 sequence reads: CASSGGGRGTEAFF. CDR3 coding DNA: TGTGCCAGCAGCGGCGGGGGACGGGGCACTGAAGCTTTCTTT.

The J gene is TRBJ2-7, the V gene TRBV12-3 or TRBV12-4; D uncertain. Deletions cut 3 bases from V and 2 bases from J, with 14 bases between. This CDR3 spans 15 amino acids. This CDR3 reads CASSFVGRPPYEQYF. CDR3 bases: TGTGCCAGCAGTTTTGTAGGACGTCCCCCCTACGAGCAGTACTTC.

The chain employs TRBV12-3 or TRBV12-4 and TRBJ2-1, with 14 bases identical to TRBD2. The DNA matches TRBJ2-7 better at its end, which makes the J call doubtful. The CDR3 has 17 residues. CDR3 nucleotide sequence: TGTGCCAGCAGTGGACTAGCGGGGGGAACTTTCTACAATGAGCAGTACTTC. Encoded protein: CASSGLAGGTFYNEQYF.

The rearrangement uses TRBV20-1 and TRBJ2-7; TRBD1 is a possible D gene (7 bases). The CDR3 contains 15 residues. Germline loops: CDR1 DFQATT, CDR2 SNEGSKA (reference sequence). Trimming removed 5 bases at V and 0 bases at J, with 17 bases between. CDR3 sequence (DNA): TGCAGTGCTCCCCTGGGGGGACAGATCTCCTACGAGCAGTACTTC. Its protein is CSAPLGGQISYEQYF.

This clonotype showed up just a few times. The chain couples TRBV5-6 to TRBJ1-6; a weak D match, TRBD1 (5 bases). The V end was cut by 4 bases, the J end by 8 bases, with 19 bases between. In germline, CDR1 is SGHDT, CDR2 YYEEEE. This CDR3 region has 16 residues. The CDR3 protein is CASSDGTLDLYSPLHF. CDR3 sequence (DNA): TGTGCCAGCAGCGACGGGACTCTGGATTTATATTCACCCCTCCACTTT.

The chain carries TRBV21-1 and TRBJ1-1. TRBV21-1 represents a pseudogene. The CDR3 totals 13 residues. CDR3: CASSSPEGTEAFF. CDR3 nucleotides: TGTGCCAGCAGCTCCCCAGAGGGCACTGAAGCTTTCTTT.

This chain links TRBV3-1 with TRBJ2-7; 7 positions match TRBD1. Per the germline V gene, CDR1 is LGHDT and CDR2 is YNNKEL (reference sequence). This CDR3 has 14 amino acids. Trimming at V came to 4 bases and at J to 7 bases, leaving 10 bases not matched to a gene. The CDR3 DNA reads TGTGCCAGCAGCCGGGGGACAGTGGCTAATGAGCAGTACTTC. It translates to CASSRGTVANEQYF.

This clonotype occurred a few times. V usage is TRBV7-2 and J usage is TRBJ1-2; 9 positions agree with TRBD1. Germline trimming cut 6 bases from V and 4 bases from J; bases unmatched to any gene: 6. Germline assignment: CDR1 SGHTA and CDR2 FQGNSA. The CDR3 loop spans 14 amino acids. The CDR3 is CASRTTGGGYGYTF. In DNA form, the CDR3 reads TGTGCCAGCAGAACGACAGGGGGTGGCTATGGCTACACCTTC.

This clonotype was counted between two and nine times. This chain connects TRBV12-3 or TRBV12-4 to TRBJ1-4; D unclear. The CDR3 loop spans 15 amino acids. Trimming removed 6 bases at V and 8 bases at J, with 19 bases between. In nucleotides, the CDR3 is TGTGCCAGCAGAACGGACGCCAGCACCGTAGAAAAACTGTTTTTT. It specifies CASRTDASTVEKLFF.

CDR3 protein: CSVQTDLSSYNEQYF. As DNA, the CDR3 is TGCAGCGTGCAAACGGATCTAAGCTCCTACAATGAGCAGTACTTC. The J gene is TRBJ2-1, the V gene TRBV29-1; no firm D call. The J call may be faulty, since TRBJ2-7 better matches the DNA end. This CDR3 comprises 15 residues. Per the germline V gene, CDR1 is SQVTM and CDR2 is ANQGSEA.

This rearrangement joins TRBV12-3 or TRBV12-4 to TRBJ1-1; D might be TRBD1 (5 bases). The germline V and J ends were trimmed by 7 bases and 1 base, with 16 bases remaining between them. The CDR3 has 15 amino acids. The CDR3 DNA is TGTGCCAGCATGGGGCAGACAGTTGGGAACACTGAAGCTTTCTTT. Residues: CASMGQTVGNTEAFF.

This clonotype was picked up one time. The chain links TRBV9 to TRBJ2-2; 10 bases are a match to TRBD2. After removal of 7 bases from V and 5 bases from J, the junction contained 14 bases not matched to a gene. Germline loops: CDR1 SGDLS, CDR2 YYNGEE. The CDR3 length is 17 residues. For the CDR3, the DNA is TGTGCCAGCGCTTCTGAGCGGGGGGGCCTGAGGACCGGGGAGCTGTTTTTT. Encoded protein: CASASERGGLRTGELFF.

The rearrangement joins TRBV6-2 or TRBV6-3 to TRBJ2-3; TRBD2 agrees at 9 bases. The CDR3 covers 14 residues. CDR1 MNHEY and CDR2 SVGEGT come from the germline V gene. Trimming cost V 7 bases and J 4 bases; bases outside gene matches: 6. The CDR3 region is CASNRAGGSDTQYF. The CDR3 nucleotides read TGTGCCAGCAATCGAGCGGGGGGATCAGATACGCAGTATTTT.

The rearrangement uses TRBV29-1 and TRBJ2-7; 7 bases are shared with TRBD1. Germline V lookup: CDR1 SQVTM, CDR2 ANQGSEA. V shed 4 bases and J 4 bases; nucleotides not matched to a gene: 4. There are 12 residues in the CDR3. As DNA, the CDR3 is TGCAGCGTTGCCCCGACAGGGTACGAGCAGTACTTC. It yields the protein CSVAPTGYEQYF.

This clonotype occurred a few times. The chain is built from TRBV12-3 or TRBV12-4 and TRBJ1-2; 8 bases are a match to TRBD1. V trimming: 5 bases; J trimming: 8 bases; junction bases outside the gene matches: 7. The CDR3 loop spans 13 amino acids. CDR3 DNA sequence: TGTGCCAGCAGTCCAACAGGGGGTGAGGGCTACACCTTC. Its protein is CASSPTGGEGYTF.

This sequence joins TRBV7-9 and TRBJ1-3; D remains ambiguous. This CDR3 is built from 14 residues. CDR1 is SEHNR, CDR2 FQNEAQ, per germline (reference sequence). Trimming pared 5 bases from V and 4 bases from J, leaving 12 bases between. CDR3 sequence (DNA): TGTGCCAGCAGCCCCCCGGGATCCGGAAACACCATATATTTT. Translation gives CASSPPGSGNTIYF.

The genes are TRBV11-1 and TRBJ2-5; tentative D call: TRBD2 (6 bases). Germline lookup yields CDR1 SGHAT and CDR2 FQDESV (reference sequence). This CDR3 has 16 residues. Trimming took 0 bases from V and 5 from J, leaving 16 bases between them. The CDR3 region has the DNA TGTGCCAGCAGCTTAGCGCCTCAGTCCCGGGGGGAGACCCAGTACTTC. It specifies CASSLAPQSRGETQYF.

Note on this clonotype: A read error may be the cause here, since a much bigger clone is one base away. The V gene is TRBV24-1, the J gene TRBJ2-7; 8 nucleotides align to TRBD1. V lost 9 bases, J lost 7 bases, and 25 bases stayed unmatched. This CDR3 is built from 18 residues. CDR1 is KGHDR and CDR2 is SFDVKD in the germline V gene. CDR3 loop: CATGALPGQGQFYNEQYF. Here the CDR3 DNA reads TGTGCCACCGGTGCCCTTCCAGGACAGGGTCAATTTTACAATGAGCAGTACTTC.